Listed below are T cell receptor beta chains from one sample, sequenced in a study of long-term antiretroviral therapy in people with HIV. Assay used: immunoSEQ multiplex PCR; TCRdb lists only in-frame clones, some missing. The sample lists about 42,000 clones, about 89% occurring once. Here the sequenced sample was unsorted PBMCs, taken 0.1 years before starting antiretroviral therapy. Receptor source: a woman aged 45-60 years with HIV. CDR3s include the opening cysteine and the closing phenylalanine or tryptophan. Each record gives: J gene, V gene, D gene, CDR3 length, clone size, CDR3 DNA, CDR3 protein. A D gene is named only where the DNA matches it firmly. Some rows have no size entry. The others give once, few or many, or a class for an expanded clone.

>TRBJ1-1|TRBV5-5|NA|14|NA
TGTGCCAGCAGCTGGGGACGGTTGAACACTGAAGCTTTCTTT
CASSWGRLNTEAFF
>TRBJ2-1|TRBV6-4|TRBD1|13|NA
TGTGCCAGCAGTTCCGGGACAGGGAATGAGCAGTTCTTC
CASSSGTGNEQFF
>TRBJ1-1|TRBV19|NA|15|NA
TGTGCCAGTAGGACCTCGACAGGAGTGAACACTGAAGCTTTCTTT
CASRTSTGVNTEAFF
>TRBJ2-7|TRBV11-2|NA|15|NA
TGTGCCAGCAGCTCGCAGCAGGGCAGCTCCTACGAGCAGTACTTC
CASSSQQGSSYEQYF
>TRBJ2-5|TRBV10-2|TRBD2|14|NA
TGCGCCAGCAGGAGGGGACTAGGAAGGGAGACCCAGTACTTC
CASRRGLGRETQYF
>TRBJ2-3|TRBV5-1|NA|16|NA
TGCGCCAGCAGCCTTTCCGTCGGGGGAAGCACAGATACGCAGTATTTT
CASSLSVGGSTDTQYF
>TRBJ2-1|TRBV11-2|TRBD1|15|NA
TGTGCCAGCAGCTTAGGGACAGGGGCCTACAATGAGCAGTTCTTC
CASSLGTGAYNEQFF
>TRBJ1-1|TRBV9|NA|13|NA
TGTGCCAGCAGCCCCCAGGTGGACACTGAAGCTTTCTTT
CASSPQVDTEAFF
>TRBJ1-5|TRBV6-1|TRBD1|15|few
TGTGCCAGCTCCGGGACAGGGTTTCGCAATCAGCCCCAGCATTTT
CASSGTGFRNQPQHF
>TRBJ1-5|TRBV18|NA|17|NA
TGTGCCAGCTCACCGGAGGTCAGGACCTATAGCAATCAGCCCCAGCATTTT
CASSPEVRTYSNQPQHF
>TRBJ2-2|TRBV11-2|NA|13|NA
TGTGCCAGCAGCTTAGTCGCGATCGGGGAGCTGTTTTTT
CASSLVAIGELFF
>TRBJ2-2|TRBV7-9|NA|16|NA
TGTGCCAGCAGCCAGCCCGGACGGGGGTATGCCGGGGAGCTGTTTTTT
CASSQPGRGYAGELFF
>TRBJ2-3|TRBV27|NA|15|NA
TGTGCCAGCAGTTCCCGGGACGGTGGCACAGATACGCAGTATTTT
CASSSRDGGTDTQYF
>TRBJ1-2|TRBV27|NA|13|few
TGTGCCAGCAGACTGACACAACTCGAAGGCTACACCTTC
CASRLTQLEGYTF
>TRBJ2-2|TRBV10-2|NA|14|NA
TGCGCCAGCAGTGAGTCGAAGTTGAACGGGGAGCTGTTTTTT
CASSESKLNGELFF
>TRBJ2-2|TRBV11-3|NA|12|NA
TGTGCCAGCAGCTTATTGCCCGGGGAGCTGTTTTTT
CASSLLPGELFF
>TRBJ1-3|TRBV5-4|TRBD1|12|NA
TGTGCCAGCAGCCAAAACAGGGGGGCCATATATTTT
CASSQNRGAIYF
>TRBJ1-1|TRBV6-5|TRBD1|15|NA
TGTGCCAGCAGTTACGGGGCAGGGGGTGACACTGAAGCTTTCTTT
CASSYGAGGDTEAFF
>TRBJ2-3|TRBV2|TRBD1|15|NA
TGTGCCAGCAGCTCGGACAGGGGGCGCTCAGATACGCAGTATTTT
CASSSDRGRSDTQYF
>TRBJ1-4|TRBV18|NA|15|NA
TGTGCCAGCTCACCACAACTGGACACTAATGAAAAACTGTTTTTT
CASSPQLDTNEKLFF
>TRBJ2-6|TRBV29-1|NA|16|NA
TGCAGCGTTTTACATCAGCGGAGCTCTGGGGCCAACGTCCTGACTTTC
CSVLHQRSSGANVLTF
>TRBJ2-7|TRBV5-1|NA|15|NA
TGCGCCAGCAGCTTGGTAAGGGGTAATTCGGACGAGCAGTACTTC
CASSLVRGNSDEQYF
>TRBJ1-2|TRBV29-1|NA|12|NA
TGCAGCGTTGAAGACCGGGACTATGGCTACACCTTC
CSVEDRDYGYTF
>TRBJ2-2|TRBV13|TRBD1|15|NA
TGTGCCAGTAACGCAGGGGGCGCGGGCACCGGGGAGCTGTTTTTT
CASNAGGAGTGELFF
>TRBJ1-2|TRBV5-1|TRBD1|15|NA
TGCGCCAGCAGCTTGGGGGACAGAGCTAACTATGGCTACACCTTC
CASSLGDRANYGYTF
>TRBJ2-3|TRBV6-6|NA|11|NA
TGTGCCAGCAGATTCACAGATACGCAGTATTTT
CASRFTDTQYF
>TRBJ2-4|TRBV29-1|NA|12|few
TGCAGCGTGATGGACGAGGGGAACATTCAGTACTTC
CSVMDEGNIQYF
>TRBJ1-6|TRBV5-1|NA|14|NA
TGCGCCAGCAGCTTGACCCAACGTAATTCACCCCTCCACTTT
CASSLTQRNSPLHF
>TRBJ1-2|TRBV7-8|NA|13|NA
TGTGCCAGCAGCTTAGGCGGGAACTATGGCTACACCTTC
CASSLGGNYGYTF
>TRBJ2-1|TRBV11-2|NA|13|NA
TGTGCCAGCAGCTTAGAGAGGGGGTATGAGCAGTTCTTC
CASSLERGYEQFF
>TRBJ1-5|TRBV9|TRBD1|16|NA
TGTGCCAGCAGCCCCGGAGGGACAGGGGAACATCAGCCCCAGCATTTT
CASSPGGTGEHQPQHF
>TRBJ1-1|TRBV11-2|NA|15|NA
TGTGCCAGCAGCCGCCGGTGGGGGCGGAACACTGAAGCTTTCTTT
CASSRRWGRNTEAFF
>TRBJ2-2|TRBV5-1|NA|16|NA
TGCGCCAGCAGCAAAACCGGGACCCCGAACACCGGGGAGCTGTTTTTT
CASSKTGTPNTGELFF
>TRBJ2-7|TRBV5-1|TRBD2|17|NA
TGCGCCAGCAGTTTGGGGATGAAGGGACTAGCGAACTACGAGCAGTACTTC
CASSLGMKGLANYEQYF
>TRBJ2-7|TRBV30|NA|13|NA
TGTGCCTGGAGTCACAGGAGCGCGGACGAGCAGTACTTC
CAWSHRSADEQYF
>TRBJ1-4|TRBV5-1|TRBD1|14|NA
TGCGCCAGCAGCACGGGACAGGGCGATGAAAAACTGTTTTTT
CASSTGQGDEKLFF
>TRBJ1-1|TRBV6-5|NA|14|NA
TGTGCCAGCAGCTATGCTAAATGGAACACTGAAGCTTTCTTT
CASSYAKWNTEAFF